The entry below gives a single TCR beta chain sequence along with its context. Sequencing used immunoSEQ multiplex PCR; TCRdb keeps in-frame clones, though not all of them. The data contain 95,000 to 120,000 clones, roughly 80% of them singletons. The sample comes from a study of blood T cell repertoires in COVID-19. Sequencing input: peripheral blood. The source of this sequence is a man aged 45-65 years with acute or convalescent COVID-19.

The DNA for the CDR3 is TGTGCCAGCAGCAAAGGGCGGGGAAGGAACACTGAAGCTTTCTTT. It is translated as CASSKGRGRNTEAFF. V and J are TRBV21-1 and TRBJ1-1. TRBV21-1 is a pseudogene. The CDR3 loop spans 15 amino acids.